One T cell receptor beta chain is described in this entry. Its specificity is not known. Indicated treatment: approximately nine-day PBMC culture with coronavirus spike peptide pools or control peptides (ViraFEST assay). Before Alpha, Beta and Delta appeared in the US, convalescents tested positive (March–late 2020). At both days 3 and 7, half the medium was replaced with fresh IL-2 medium. An Oncomine TCR Beta short-read assay was used to sequence the DNA from cultured CD4+ T cells. The genomic DNA was obtained from cultured CD4+ T cells by extraction with the QIAamp micro DNA kit. TCRdb reprocessed the PCR reads via MiXCR and lists one record per CDR3 protein. The data contain approximately 17,000 distinct CDR3 sequences, around 56% of them singletons. This entry belongs to a study of vaccination and CD4 T cells after COVID-19. Overall study context: There were six male and four female convalescents, and two of them were Hispanic.

The V end lost 6 bases, the J end lost 6 bases, and 7 bases lay between the germline ends. Germline values: CDR1 ENHRY, CDR2 SYGVKD. This CDR3 region has 11 residues. The sample comprised CD4+ T cells from blood, cultured in vitro. The origin of this receptor is a human donor who had recovered from COVID-19. This rearrangement joins TRBV10-3 to TRBJ2-3, with D hard to call. This CDR3 reads CAIRLDDTQYF. CDR3 nucleotide sequence: TGTGCCATCAGACTGGACGATACGCAGTATTTT.